This TCR beta chain was observed in a study of cytomegalovirus exposure and HLA in healthy donors. Points on this clone: The antigen is not known.

Study-level findings and limits: According to a later analysis, donors in an Asian-associated ancestry cluster reportedly had fewer N-insertions than the 666-donor mean.

V shed 0 bases and J 4 bases; nucleotides not matched to a gene: 5. The CDR3 loop spans 16 amino acids. Germline V gene lookup returns CDR1 SGHRS and CDR2 YFSETQ. PCR used 60 Vbeta primers and 13 Jbeta primers. Clones were sequenced by immunoSEQ multiplex PCR, and TCRdb holds only the in-frame ones, with some missing. The data show some 150,000 clones, with approximately 80% seen just once and less than 2.5% held by the top ten. This chain joins TRBV5-1 and TRBJ2-1, with 9 bases aligning to TRBD1. The source material was PBMCs. The clonotype originates from a woman between 50 and 59 years old in good health and CMV-seronegative. The CDR3 DNA follows: TGCGCCAGCAGCTTGGACCGGGACAGGGAGTACAATGAGCAGTTCTTC. Translating it yields CASSLDRDREYNEQFF.